Shown below are 19 T cell receptor beta chains from a single sample sequenced in a study of T-cell memory formation after mild COVID-19. In TCRdb, the 5' RACE reads were re-called with MiXCR into one record per CDR3 protein. The top ten clones hold about 14% of a sample with under 35,000 distinct CDR3 sequences, roughly 7.4% of them seen once. The sequenced material came from PBMCs or a T cell subset sorted from them (not recorded which). These receptors were collected from an adult woman who had mild COVID-19 (a few samples of this study predate the infection). Cell type and time point are not known.

This clonotype was seen ten or more times. The CDR3 here is CASSIGTGGMKQYF. The CDR3 coding sequence is TGTGCCAGTAGTATCGGGACAGGGGGAATGAAGCAGTACTTC. V usage is TRBV19 and J usage is TRBJ2-7; the match to TRBD1 covers 11 bases. V lost 3 bases to trimming and J lost 8 bases; unmatched junction nucleotides: 6. Germline V gene sequence: CDR1 LNHDA, CDR2 SQIVND (reference sequence). The CDR3 totals 14 residues.

At least ten counts were recorded for this clonotype. V is TRBV3-1 and J is TRBJ1-5; D not resolved. The CDR3 covers 15 residues. With 0 bases removed from V and 3 bases from J, the gap between germline ends came to 9 bases. CDR1 LGHDT and CDR2 YNNKEL come from the germline V gene (reference sequence). CDR3: CASSQDLGNNQPQHF. The CDR3, as DNA: TGTGCCAGCAGCCAAGACCTGGGGAACAATCAGCCCCAGCATTTT.

There are many counts of this clonotype. This sequence joins TRBV5-4 and TRBJ2-7, with 9 bases aligning to TRBD2. The CDR3 has 15 amino acids. Germline loops: CDR1 SGHNT, CDR2 YYREEE (reference sequence). With 5 bases clipped from V and 3 bases from J, the junction kept 9 bases outside the gene matches. CDR3 in DNA: TGTGCCAGCAGTTCGGGACTAGCCGGGAACTACGAGCAGTACTTC. It translates to CASSSGLAGNYEQYF.

This clonotype appeared many times. The chain combines TRBV5-1 with TRBJ2-6; 8 nucleotides align to TRBD1. The V and J ends lost 0 bases and 1 base, in that order; junction bases with no gene match: 9. Per germline, CDR1 SGHRS and CDR2 YFSETQ. The CDR3 is 19 residues long. CDR3 sequence reads: CASSLGTGGSLSGANVLTF. CDR3 nucleotides: TGCGCCAGCAGCTTGGGAACAGGGGGTTCCTTATCTGGGGCCAACGTCCTGACTTTC.

This clonotype was recorded many times. This chain uses TRBV2 with TRBJ2-5; D remains ambiguous. The CDR3 contains 13 residues. Germline loops: CDR1 SNHLY, CDR2 FYNNEI. V lost 4 bases and J lost 5, with 11 bases in between. CDR3 region: CASSAGSRETQYF. The DNA of the CDR3 is TGTGCCAGCAGTGCCGGTAGCCGGGAGACCCAGTACTTC.

In its sample, this clonotype was seen many times. V usage is TRBV29-1 and J usage is TRBJ1-1; 8 nucleotides align to TRBD1. V shed 6 bases and J 1 base; nucleotides not matched to a gene: 4. Germline assignment: CDR1 SQVTM and CDR2 ANQGSEA. There are 13 residues in the CDR3. CDR3 nucleotides: TGCAGCGTCCATGGACAGGGGAACACTGAAGCTTTCTTT. It specifies CSVHGQGNTEAFF.

Many counts were recorded for this clonotype. The chain joins TRBV5-6 to TRBJ1-3; D is perhaps TRBD1 (5 bases). The ends were cut back, 3 bases at V and 1 base at J, with 20 bases in the middle. This CDR3 spans 18 amino acids. The germline gives CDR1 SGHDT, CDR2 YYEEEE. The CDR3 protein is CASSSVGATYRSGNTIYF. The DNA for the CDR3 is TGTGCCAGCAGCTCCGTCGGGGCTACCTATAGGTCTGGAAACACCATATATTTT.

V usage is TRBV4-3 and J usage is TRBJ1-1; D gene unclear. V lost 1 base and J 1 base, leaving 4 bases between the germline ends. The CDR3 consists of 13 residues. Germline V gene lookup returns CDR1 LGHNA and CDR2 YSLEER. CDR3 nucleotide sequence: TGCGCCAGCAGCCAAGCCGGGAACACTGAAGCTTTCTTT. It yields the protein CASSQAGNTEAFF.

This clonotype was counted at least ten times. V and J are TRBV6-5 and TRBJ1-2; D unclear. The CDR3 is made up of 14 amino acids. Trimming stripped 4 bases from V and 7 bases from J, with 16 bases between. Germline values: CDR1 MNHEY, CDR2 SVGAGI. CDR3 in amino acids: CASSSLTGKTGYTF. The CDR3 DNA is TGTGCCAGCAGTTCCTTGACTGGGAAAACTGGCTACACCTTC.

Ten or more counts support this clonotype. V is TRBV6-5 and J is TRBJ1-1; perhaps TRBD1 as D (6 bases). V was pared by 5 bases and J by 3 bases, with 22 bases between. There are 17 residues in the CDR3. From germline, CDR1 is MNHEY and CDR2 SVGAGI. CDR3 protein: CASSTAKGGRGDTEAFF. CDR3 nucleotides: TGTGCCAGCAGTACGGCTAAGGGGGGGAGAGGCGACACTGAAGCTTTCTTT.

The table lists this clonotype with many counts. V gene TRBV10-3 combines with J gene TRBJ1-3; D possibly corresponds to TRBD1 (6 bases). Trimming stripped 6 bases from V and 0 bases from J, with 6 bases between. Germline-derived CDR1 and CDR2 are ENHRY and SYGVKD. The CDR3 has 13 residues. For the CDR3, the DNA is TGTGCCATCAGGGACAGCTCTGGAAACACCATATATTTT. Translation gives CAIRDSSGNTIYF.

This clonotype was seen ten or more times. The chain recombines TRBV11-3 with TRBJ2-5; D unclear. The length of the CDR3 is 13 residues. Germline CDR1 is SGHNT and CDR2 is YENEEA. The V end lost 7 bases, the J end lost 5 bases, and 14 bases lay between the germline ends. The CDR3 DNA reads as TGTGCCAGCACTCCGAGAGGTCGGGAGACCCAGTACTTC. Residues: CASTPRGRETQYF. Full variable domain (missing parts from reference TRBV11-3 and TRBJ2-5): EAGVVQSPRYKIIEKKQPVAFWCNPISGHNTLYWYLQNLGQGPELLIRYENEEAVDDSQLPKDRFSAERLKGVDSTLKIQPAELGDSAVYLCASTPRGRETQYFGPGTRLLVL.

In this sample, this clonotype turned up many times. The CDR3, as DNA: TGTGCCAGCAGCCCAAGTAGTTCCACAGATACGCAGTATTTT. The encoded protein is CASSPSSSTDTQYF. The rearrangement joins TRBV7-9 to TRBJ2-3; D not resolved. The CDR3 totals 14 residues. V lost 5 bases and J 2 bases, leaving 11 bases between the germline ends. CDR1 and CDR2 (germline): SEHNR, FQNEAQ (reference sequence).

This clonotype was seen many times. The chain combines TRBV7-6 with TRBJ2-7, with TRBD2 matching over 10 bases. Germline CDR1 SGHVS, CDR2 FNYEAQ. CDR3 length equals 15 residues. V lost 5 bases and J lost 4; bases outside the gene matches: 8. As DNA, the CDR3 is TGTGCCAGCAGCCCCAGGACTAGCGGACTTTACGAGCAGTACTTC. Its protein is CASSPRTSGLYEQYF.

This clonotype appeared many times. The rearrangement links TRBV4-2 to TRBJ1-4; 7 positions agree with TRBD1. CDR1 LGHNA and CDR2 YNFKEQ come from the germline V gene. The CDR3 is 17 amino acids. After removal of 1 base from V and 3 bases from J, the junction contained 8 bases not matched to a gene. The CDR3 region is CASSQGKRTGPNEKLFF. The CDR3, as DNA: TGTGCCAGCAGCCAAGGAAAGAGGACAGGCCCTAATGAAAAACTGTTTTTT.

This clonotype was picked up many times. V is TRBV27 and J is TRBJ1-5, with 7 bases identical to TRBD1. CDR3 length: 13 residues. The trim removed 5 bases at V and 9 bases at J, leaving 7 bases unmatched. Per germline, CDR1 MNHEY and CDR2 SMNVEV (reference sequence). The CDR3: CASSRTGILPQHF. CDR3 bases: TGTGCCAGCAGTCGGACAGGCATTTTGCCCCAGCATTTT.

At least ten counts were recorded for this clonotype. The rearrangement uses TRBV5-8 and TRBJ1-5, with 9 bases matching TRBD1. Germline V gives CDR1 SGHTS, CDR2 YDEGEE. This CDR3 has 15 residues. The V and J ends lost 3 bases and 1 base, in that order; junction bases with no gene match: 2. The CDR3 sequence: CASSYRGQSNQPQHF. CDR3 bases: TGTGCCAGCAGCTACAGGGGGCAAAGCAATCAGCCCCAGCATTTT.

This clonotype was recorded a few times. A single base separates this from a much larger clone, so it may be a read error. No DNA is shown, since the ends of the CDR3 on it are uncertain; the CDR3 is the one TCRdb lists. This chain links TRBV6-5 with TRBJ1-2. The CDR3 has 12 residues if both end residues are counted. The germline V gene has CDR1 MNHEY and CDR2 SVGAGI. CDR3 sequence reads: CASSTSEGGFTF.

This clonotype was picked up many times. The genes are TRBV7-9 and TRBJ2-3; 7 nucleotides agree with TRBD1. From germline, CDR1 is SEHNR and CDR2 FQNEAQ (reference sequence). The CDR3 has 15 residues. With V trimmed by 3 bases and J by 7 bases, 10 bases remained unmatched. Written as DNA, the CDR3 is TGTGCCAGCAGCTTTCGCCGGGACAGAGACTATACGCAGTATTTT. As protein: CASSFRRDRDYTQYF. Variable domain in full (rest from reference TRBV7-9 and TRBJ2-3): DTGVSQNPRHKITKRGQNVTFRCDPISEHNRLYWYRQTLGQGPEFLTYFQNEAQLEKSRLLSDRFSAERPKGSFSTLEIQRTEQGDSAMYLCASSFRRDRDYTQYFGPGTRLTVL.